This T cell receptor (beta chain) was captured in a study of T cell changes during pregnancy in multiple sclerosis. Germline-derived CDR1 and CDR2 are MNHEY and SVGAGI. The CDR3 is 15 residues long. J was trimmed by 6 bases and V by 2 bases; bases with no gene match: 10. Libraries were prepared by immunoSEQ multiplex PCR; TCRdb keeps only in-frame clonotypes and omits some of them. In the table there are approximately 70,000 clones, around nine tenths of which are singletons. The source of this sequence is a female donor with multiple sclerosis, enrolled in a pregnancy study. J is TRBJ2-7 and V is TRBV6-5, with 7 positions matching TRBD2. The sample in question was CD4+ T cells from peripheral blood mononuclear cells, obtained before pregnancy. CDR3 sequence (DNA): TGTGCCAGCAGTTACCAGGCCGGGGGGTTTCTCGAGCAGTACTTC. Translation gives CASSYQAGGFLEQYF.